Shown below are 10 T cell receptor beta chains from a single sample sequenced in a study of blood T cell repertoires in COVID-19. Using immunoSEQ multiplex PCR, the repertoire was profiled, and TCRdb retains in-frame clones only, with some absent. The sample has roughly 230,000 clones; over 70% are singletons. The sequenced sample consisted of peripheral blood. These receptors all come from a middle-aged man with active or convalescent COVID-19.

V is TRBV7-2 and J is TRBJ2-5; 9 bases line up with TRBD2. The CDR3 has 15 amino acids. Germline lookup yields CDR1 SGHTA and CDR2 FQGNSA. V lost 0 bases and J lost 9; bases outside the gene matches: 8. The CDR3 protein is CASSLARGGGAAQYF. CDR3 DNA: TGTGCCAGCAGCTTAGCGCGGGGCGGGGGGGCGGCCCAGTACTTC.

This clone was counted only a few times. V usage is TRBV5-6 and J usage is TRBJ1-5; D remains ambiguous. The CDR3 is made up of 15 amino acids. The germline V gene has CDR1 SGHDT and CDR2 YYEEEE. Trimming removed 4 bases at V and 5 bases at J, with 16 bases between. CDR3 in amino acids: CASSPRGGSDQPQHF. The CDR3 bases are TGTGCCAGCAGCCCCCGGGGTGGGAGTGATCAGCCCCAGCATTTT.

This clone appeared once. The chain joins TRBV9 to TRBJ1-6; D may be TRBD1 (5 bases). In germline, CDR1 is SGDLS, CDR2 YYNGEE. This CDR3 is 15 amino acids long. Trimming removed 4 bases at V and 7 bases at J, with 15 bases between. The CDR3 region is CASSPRWGGNSPLHF. In DNA form, the CDR3 reads TGTGCCAGCAGCCCCCGTTGGGGGGGGAATTCACCCCTCCACTTT.

The table lists this clone with a few counts. Since the CDR3 does not end with the conserved phenylalanine or tryptophan, this likely comes from a read error. No DNA is shown, since the ends of the CDR3 on it are uncertain; the CDR3 is the one TCRdb lists. The chain combines TRBV19 with TRBJ2-7; TRBD1 is the table's D call and was not checked against the DNA. Germline assignment: CDR1 LNHDA and CDR2 SQIVND (reference sequence). The CDR3 comprises 8 residues, both ends counted. CDR3 protein: CASSWVGL.

This chain links TRBV6-5 with TRBJ1-5; TRBD1 agrees at 7 bases. V trimming: 6 bases; J trimming: 4 bases; junction bases outside the gene matches: 6. Germline V lookup: CDR1 MNHEY, CDR2 SVGAGI. This CDR3 is built from 14 residues. The CDR3 sequence: CASSPGTENQPQHF. The CDR3 nucleotides are TGTGCCAGCAGCCCCGGGACAGAGAATCAGCCCCAGCATTTT.

The DNA of the CDR3 is TGTGCCAGCAGTGATAGCGGGGGCTACAATGAGCAGTTCTTC. It is translated as CASSDSGGYNEQFF. This chain joins TRBV25-1 and TRBJ2-1; TRBD2 aligns across 9 bases. V lost 3 bases to trimming and J lost 3 bases; unmatched junction nucleotides: 0. This CDR3 has 14 amino acids. The germline CDR1 and CDR2 sequences are MGHDK and SYGVNS.

V usage is TRBV2 and J usage is TRBJ1-1; D uncertain. Trimming removed 8 bases at V and 0 bases at J, with 10 bases between. Germline V gene lookup returns CDR1 SNHLY and CDR2 FYNNEI. The CDR3 is 13 amino acids. The CDR3 DNA reads as TGTGCCAGCGGGGAGGCAGTGAACACTGAAGCTTTCTTT. It codes for CASGEAVNTEAFF.

This clone showed up just a few times. This chain connects TRBV5-4 to TRBJ1-4; TRBD1 matches 7 bases. J gave up 5 bases and V 4 bases, and 2 bases lay outside the gene matches. The CDR3 covers 13 residues. Germline CDR1 SGHNT, CDR2 YYREEE (reference sequence). The CDR3 DNA follows: TGTGCCAGCAGCCAACAGGGGAATGAAAAACTGTTTTTT. As protein: CASSQQGNEKLFF.

The CDR3 here is CASSPPFSEQFF. DNA for the CDR3: TGTGCCAGCAGCCCCCCCTTTAGTGAGCAGTTCTTC. The rearrangement uses TRBV21-1 and TRBJ2-1; the table's D call TRBD2 went unverified against the DNA. TRBV21-1 is noted as a pseudogene. The length of the CDR3 is 12 residues.

The chain employs TRBV5-1 and TRBJ1-1; TRBD1 matches at 7 bases. V dropped 2 bases and J dropped 5; count of bases not matched to a gene: 12. Germline assignment: CDR1 SGHRS and CDR2 YFSETQ. The CDR3 length is 16 residues. The CDR3 loop reads CASSFRSEGAITEAFF. In nucleotides, the CDR3 is TGCGCCAGCAGCTTCAGAAGTGAGGGGGCGATAACTGAAGCTTTCTTT.